This T cell receptor beta chain was documented in a study of regulatory T cells in long-lasting Graves disease. For the study at large: Graves' patients, newly diagnosed, had taken antithyroid drugs under 3 months. General observations from the study: The sample size was small, and this may have reduced accuracy.

The germline CDR1 and CDR2 sequences are DFQATT and SNEGSKA (reference sequence). The CDR3 is 18 amino acids. The V gene end was trimmed by 1 base and the J gene end by 5 bases; junction bases not matched to a gene: 11. Time point given: newly diagnosed GD, antithyroid drugs for less than 3 months. RNA extracted from PBMCs served as the sequencing template. This clonotype was recorded at least ten times. No antigen is known for it. Investigators prepared the TCR beta libraries by applying iRepertoire HTBI primers and Arm-PCR of CDR3 regions. TCRdb fed the multiplex PCR reads into MiXCR, producing one record per CDR3 protein. The table includes 600,000 to 650,000 distinct CDR3 sequences, less than 20% detected once. These data were also filed under a second study, of T cells in Graves' hyperthyroidism and ophthalmopathy. That report notes: When the TCR CDR3 underwent first-round RT-PCR, the HTBI primer set was used.

Specimen: peripheral blood mononuclear cells (PBMCs), collected at new diagnosis, from a patient treated with antithyroid drugs. The clonotype comes from a woman aged 30 to 39 with Graves disease. The chain uses TRBV20-1 and TRBJ2-3; 14 nucleotides agree with TRBD2. The CDR3 is CSARANSATSGRVDTQYF. In DNA form, the CDR3 reads TGCAGTGCTAGAGCCAATAGTGCGACTAGCGGGAGGGTAGATACGCAGTATTTT.